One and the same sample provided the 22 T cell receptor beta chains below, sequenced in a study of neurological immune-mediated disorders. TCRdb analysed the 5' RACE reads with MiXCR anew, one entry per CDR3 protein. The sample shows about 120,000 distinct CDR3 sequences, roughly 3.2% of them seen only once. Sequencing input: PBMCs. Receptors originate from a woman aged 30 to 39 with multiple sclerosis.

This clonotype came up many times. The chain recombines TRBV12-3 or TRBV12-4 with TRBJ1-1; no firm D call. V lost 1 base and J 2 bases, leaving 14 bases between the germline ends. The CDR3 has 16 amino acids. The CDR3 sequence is CASSLGVGPANTEAFF. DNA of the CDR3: TGTGCCAGCAGTTTAGGCGTAGGGCCAGCCAACACTGAAGCTTTCTTT.

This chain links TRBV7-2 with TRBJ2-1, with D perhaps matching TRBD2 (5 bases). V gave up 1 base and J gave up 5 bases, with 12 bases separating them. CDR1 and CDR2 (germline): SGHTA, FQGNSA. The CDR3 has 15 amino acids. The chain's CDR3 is CASSLGRLANNEQFF. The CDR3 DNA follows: TGTGCCAGCAGCTTAGGCAGGCTAGCCAACAATGAGCAGTTCTTC.

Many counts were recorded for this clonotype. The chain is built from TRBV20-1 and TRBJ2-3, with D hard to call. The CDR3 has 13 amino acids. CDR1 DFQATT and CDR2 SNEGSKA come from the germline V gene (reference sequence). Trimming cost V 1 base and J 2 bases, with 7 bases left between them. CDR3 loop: CSARVPSTDTQYF. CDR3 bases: TGCAGTGCTAGAGTCCCGTCCACAGATACGCAGTATTTT.

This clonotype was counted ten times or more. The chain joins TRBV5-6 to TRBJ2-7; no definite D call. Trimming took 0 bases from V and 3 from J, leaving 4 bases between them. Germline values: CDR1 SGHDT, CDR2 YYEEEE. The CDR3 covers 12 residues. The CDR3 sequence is CASSLGLYEQYF. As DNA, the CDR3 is TGTGCCAGCAGCTTGGGGCTCTACGAGCAGTACTTC.

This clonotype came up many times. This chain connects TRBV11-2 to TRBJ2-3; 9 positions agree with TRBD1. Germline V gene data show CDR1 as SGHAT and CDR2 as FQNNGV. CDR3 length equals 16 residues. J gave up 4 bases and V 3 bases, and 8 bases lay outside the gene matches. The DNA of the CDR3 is TGTGCCAGCAGCTTCACAGGGGGCGCAGCAGCAGATACGCAGTATTTT. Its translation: CASSFTGGAAADTQYF.

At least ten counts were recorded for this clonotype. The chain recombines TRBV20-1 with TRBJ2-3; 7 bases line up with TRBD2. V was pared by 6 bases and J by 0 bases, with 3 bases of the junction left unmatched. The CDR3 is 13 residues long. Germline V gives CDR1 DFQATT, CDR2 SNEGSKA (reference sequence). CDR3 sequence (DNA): TGCAGTGCAAAACTAGCGAGCACAGATACGCAGTATTTT. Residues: CSAKLASTDTQYF.

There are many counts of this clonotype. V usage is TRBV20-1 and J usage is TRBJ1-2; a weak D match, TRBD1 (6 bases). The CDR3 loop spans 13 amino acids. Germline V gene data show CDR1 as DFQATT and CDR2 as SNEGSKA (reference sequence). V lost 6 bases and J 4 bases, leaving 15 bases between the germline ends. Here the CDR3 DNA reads TGCAGTGCCCGACAGGTTTCCACCTATGGCTACACCTTC. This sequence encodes CSARQVSTYGYTF.

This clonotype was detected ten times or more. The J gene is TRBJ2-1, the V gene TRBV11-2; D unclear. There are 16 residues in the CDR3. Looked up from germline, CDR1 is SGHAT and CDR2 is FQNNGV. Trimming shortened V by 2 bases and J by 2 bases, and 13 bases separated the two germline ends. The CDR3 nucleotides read TGTGCCAGCAGCTTACAAGTAGATGGCCCCTACAATGAGCAGTTCTTC. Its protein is CASSLQVDGPYNEQFF.

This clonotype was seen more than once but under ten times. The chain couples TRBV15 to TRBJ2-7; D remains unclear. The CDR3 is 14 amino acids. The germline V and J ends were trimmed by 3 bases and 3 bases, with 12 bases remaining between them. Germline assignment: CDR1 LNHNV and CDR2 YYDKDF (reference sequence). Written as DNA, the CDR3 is TGTGCCACCAGCAGGGTCCGGGCCAGCTACGAGCAGTACTTC. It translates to CATSRVRASYEQYF.

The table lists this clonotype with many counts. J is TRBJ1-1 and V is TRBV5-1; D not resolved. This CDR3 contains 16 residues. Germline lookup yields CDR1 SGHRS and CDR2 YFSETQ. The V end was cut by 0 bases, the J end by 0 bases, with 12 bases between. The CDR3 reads CASSLAFSRVNTEAFF. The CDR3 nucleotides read TGCGCCAGCAGCTTGGCTTTTTCGAGGGTGAACACTGAAGCTTTCTTT.

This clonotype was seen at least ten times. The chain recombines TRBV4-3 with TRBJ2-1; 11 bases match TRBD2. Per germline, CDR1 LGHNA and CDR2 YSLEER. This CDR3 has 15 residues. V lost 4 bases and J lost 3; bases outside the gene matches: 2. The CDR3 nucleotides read TGCGCCAGCAGCCGCGGGACTAGCGGCTACAATGAGCAGTTCTTC. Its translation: CASSRGTSGYNEQFF.

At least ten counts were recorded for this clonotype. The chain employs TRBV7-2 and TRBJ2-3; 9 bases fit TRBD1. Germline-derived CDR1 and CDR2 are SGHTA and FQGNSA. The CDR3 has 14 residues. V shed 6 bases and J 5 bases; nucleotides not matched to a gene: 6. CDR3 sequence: CASSIGQGRDTQYF. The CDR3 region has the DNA TGTGCCAGCAGTATCGGACAGGGGAGAGATACGCAGTATTTT.

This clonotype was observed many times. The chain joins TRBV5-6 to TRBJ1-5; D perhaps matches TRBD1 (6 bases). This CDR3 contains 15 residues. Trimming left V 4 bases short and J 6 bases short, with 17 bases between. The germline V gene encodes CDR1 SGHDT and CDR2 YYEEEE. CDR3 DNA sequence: TGTGCCAGCAGCCTGTTCAAGGGGGAGGCTCAGCCCCAGCATTTT. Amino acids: CASSLFKGEAQPQHF.

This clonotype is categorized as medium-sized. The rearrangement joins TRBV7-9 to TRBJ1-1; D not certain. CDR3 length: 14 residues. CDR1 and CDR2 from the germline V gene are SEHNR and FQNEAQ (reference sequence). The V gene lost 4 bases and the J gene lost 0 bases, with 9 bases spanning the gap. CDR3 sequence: CASSSAALNTEAFF. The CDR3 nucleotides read TGTGCCAGCAGCTCCGCGGCTCTGAACACTGAAGCTTTCTTT. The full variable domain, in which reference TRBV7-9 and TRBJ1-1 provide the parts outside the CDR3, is DTGVSQNPRHKITKRGQNVTFRCDPISEHNRLYWYRQTLGQGPEFLTYFQNEAQLEKSRLLSDRFSAERPKGSFSTLEIQRTEQGDSAMYLCASSSAALNTEAFFGQGTRLTVV.

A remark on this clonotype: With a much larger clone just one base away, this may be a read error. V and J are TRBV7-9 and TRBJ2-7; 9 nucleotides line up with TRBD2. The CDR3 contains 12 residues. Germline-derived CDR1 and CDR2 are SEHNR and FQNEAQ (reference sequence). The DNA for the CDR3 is TGTGACAGCAGCGGGAGGACCTACGAGCAGTACTTC. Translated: CDSSGRTYEQYF.

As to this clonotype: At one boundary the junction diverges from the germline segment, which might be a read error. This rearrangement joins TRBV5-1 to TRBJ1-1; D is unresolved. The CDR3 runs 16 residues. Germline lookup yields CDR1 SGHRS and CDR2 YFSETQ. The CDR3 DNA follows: TGCGCCGGCAGCTCCACCAAAGGACTGGGGAACACTGAAGTTTTCTTT. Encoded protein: CAGSSTKGLGNTEVFF.

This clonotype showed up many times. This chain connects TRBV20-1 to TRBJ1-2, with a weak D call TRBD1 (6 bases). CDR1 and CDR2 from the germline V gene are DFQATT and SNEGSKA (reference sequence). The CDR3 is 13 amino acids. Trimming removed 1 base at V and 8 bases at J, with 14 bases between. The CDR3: CSARGPGQGGYTF. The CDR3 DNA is TGCAGTGCTAGAGGCCCGGGACAAGGAGGCTACACCTTC.

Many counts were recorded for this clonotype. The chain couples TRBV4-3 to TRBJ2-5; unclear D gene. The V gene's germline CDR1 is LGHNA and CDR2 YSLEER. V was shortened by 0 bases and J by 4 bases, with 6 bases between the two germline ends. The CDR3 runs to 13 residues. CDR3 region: CASSQDIRETQYF. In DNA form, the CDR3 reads TGCGCCAGCAGCCAAGATATTCGAGAGACCCAGTACTTC.

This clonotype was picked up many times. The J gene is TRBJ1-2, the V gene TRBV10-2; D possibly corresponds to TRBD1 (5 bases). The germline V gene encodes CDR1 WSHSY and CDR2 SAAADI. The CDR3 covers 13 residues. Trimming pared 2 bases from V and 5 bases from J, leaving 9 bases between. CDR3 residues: CASSEMGLYGYTF. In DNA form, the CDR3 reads TGCGCCAGCAGTGAGATGGGGCTTTATGGCTACACCTTC.

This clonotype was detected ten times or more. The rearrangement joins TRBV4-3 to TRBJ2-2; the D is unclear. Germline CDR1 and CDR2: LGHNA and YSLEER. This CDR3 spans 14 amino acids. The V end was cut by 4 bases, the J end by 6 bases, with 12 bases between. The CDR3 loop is CASSRRTQAGELFF. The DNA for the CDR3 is TGCGCCAGCAGCCGTCGGACCCAGGCCGGGGAGCTGTTTTTT.

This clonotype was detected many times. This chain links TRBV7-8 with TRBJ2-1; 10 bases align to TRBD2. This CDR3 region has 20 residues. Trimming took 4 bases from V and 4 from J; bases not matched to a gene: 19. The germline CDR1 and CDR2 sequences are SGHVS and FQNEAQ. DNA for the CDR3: TGTGCCAGCAGCTGGCAAACCGGGACTAGCGAAGTACTGGGGTACAATGAGCAGTTCTTC. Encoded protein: CASSWQTGTSEVLGYNEQFF.

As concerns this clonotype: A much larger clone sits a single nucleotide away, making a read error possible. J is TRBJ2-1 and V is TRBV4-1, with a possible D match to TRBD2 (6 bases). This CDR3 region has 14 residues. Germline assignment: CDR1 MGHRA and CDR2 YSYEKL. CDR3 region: CANSQDGRGWEQFF. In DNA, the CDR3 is TGCGCCAACAGCCAAGATGGGCGGGGATGGGAGCAGTTCTTC.